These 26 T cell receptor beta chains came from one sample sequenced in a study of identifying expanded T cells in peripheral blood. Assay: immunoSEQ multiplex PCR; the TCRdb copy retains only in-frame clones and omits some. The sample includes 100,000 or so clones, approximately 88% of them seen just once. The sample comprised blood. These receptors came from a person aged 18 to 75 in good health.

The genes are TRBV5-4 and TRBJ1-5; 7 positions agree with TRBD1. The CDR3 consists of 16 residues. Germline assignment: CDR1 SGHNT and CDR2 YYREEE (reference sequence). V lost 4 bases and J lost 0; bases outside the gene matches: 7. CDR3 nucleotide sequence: TGTGCCAGCAGCGCAGGGGGACAGCTTAGCAATCAGCCCCAGCATTTT. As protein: CASSAGGQLSNQPQHF.

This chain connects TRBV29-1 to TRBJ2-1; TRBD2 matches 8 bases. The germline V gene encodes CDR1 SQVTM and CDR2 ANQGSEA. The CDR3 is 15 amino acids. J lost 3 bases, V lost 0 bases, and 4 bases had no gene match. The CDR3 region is CSVEDRRGVYNEQFF. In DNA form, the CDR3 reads TGCAGCGTTGAAGATCGGCGGGGGGTCTACAATGAGCAGTTCTTC.

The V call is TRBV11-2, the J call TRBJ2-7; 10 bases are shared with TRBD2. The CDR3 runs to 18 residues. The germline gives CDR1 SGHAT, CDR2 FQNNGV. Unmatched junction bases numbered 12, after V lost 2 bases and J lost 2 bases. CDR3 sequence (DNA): TGTGCCAGCAGCTTAAGCGGGGGGGTCGTCGGGGCTCCCTACGAGCAGTACTTC. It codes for CASSLSGGVVGAPYEQYF.

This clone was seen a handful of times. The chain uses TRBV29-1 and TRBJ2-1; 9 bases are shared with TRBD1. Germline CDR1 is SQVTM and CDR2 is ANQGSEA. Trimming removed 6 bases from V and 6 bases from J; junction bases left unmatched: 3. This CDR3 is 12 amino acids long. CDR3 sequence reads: CSVGQGSNEQFF. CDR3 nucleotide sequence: TGCAGCGTCGGACAGGGGTCCAATGAGCAGTTCTTC.

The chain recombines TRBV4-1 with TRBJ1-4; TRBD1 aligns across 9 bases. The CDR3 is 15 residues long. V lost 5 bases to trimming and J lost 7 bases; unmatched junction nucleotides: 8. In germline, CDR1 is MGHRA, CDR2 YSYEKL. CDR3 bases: TGCGCCAGCAGCTTACAACAGGGGGCGTCTGAAAAACTGTTTTTT. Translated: CASSLQQGASEKLFF.

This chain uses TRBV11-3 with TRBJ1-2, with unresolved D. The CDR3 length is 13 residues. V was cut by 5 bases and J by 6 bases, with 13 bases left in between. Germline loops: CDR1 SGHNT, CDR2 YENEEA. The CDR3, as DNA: TGTGCCAGCAGCACTAGCGGCGGGGATGGCTACACCTTC. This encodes CASSTSGGDGYTF.

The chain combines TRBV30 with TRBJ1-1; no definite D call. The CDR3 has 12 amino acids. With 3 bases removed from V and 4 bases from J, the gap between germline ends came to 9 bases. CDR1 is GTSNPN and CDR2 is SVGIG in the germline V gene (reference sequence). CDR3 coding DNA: TGTGCCTGGAGGGGGTTAAGCACTGAAGCTTTCTTT. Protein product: CAWRGLSTEAFF. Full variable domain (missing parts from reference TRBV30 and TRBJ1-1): SQTIHQWPATLVQPVGSPLSLECTVEGTSNPNLYWYRQAAGRGLQLLFYSVGIGQISSEVPQNLSASRPQDRQFILSSKKLLLSDSGFYLCAWRGLSTEAFFGQGTRLTVV.

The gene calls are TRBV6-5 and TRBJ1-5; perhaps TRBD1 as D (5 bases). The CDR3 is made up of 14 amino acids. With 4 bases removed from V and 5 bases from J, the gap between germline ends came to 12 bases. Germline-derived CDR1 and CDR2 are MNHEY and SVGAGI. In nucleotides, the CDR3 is TGTGCCAGCAGTTTAACCGGGGCCTATCAGCCCCAGCATTTT. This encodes CASSLTGAYQPQHF.

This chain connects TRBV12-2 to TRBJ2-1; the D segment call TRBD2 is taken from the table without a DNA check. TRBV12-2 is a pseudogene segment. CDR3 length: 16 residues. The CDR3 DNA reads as TGTGCAAGTCGCCTGGAGGTAGCGGGAGGCTACAATGAGCAGTTCTTC. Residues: CASRLEVAGGYNEQFF.

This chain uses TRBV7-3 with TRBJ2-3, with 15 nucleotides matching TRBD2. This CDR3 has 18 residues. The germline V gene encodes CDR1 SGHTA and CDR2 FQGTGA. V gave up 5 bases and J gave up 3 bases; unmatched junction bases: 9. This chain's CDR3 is CASSAGTSGGPRTDTQYF. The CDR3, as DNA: TGTGCCAGCAGCGCCGGGACTAGCGGGGGGCCGAGGACAGATACGCAGTATTTT.

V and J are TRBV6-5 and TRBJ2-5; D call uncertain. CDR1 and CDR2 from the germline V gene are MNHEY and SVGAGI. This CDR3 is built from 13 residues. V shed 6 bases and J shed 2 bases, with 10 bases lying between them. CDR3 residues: CASSLDGQETQYF. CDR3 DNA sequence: TGTGCCAGCAGCCTGGACGGACAAGAGACCCAGTACTTC.

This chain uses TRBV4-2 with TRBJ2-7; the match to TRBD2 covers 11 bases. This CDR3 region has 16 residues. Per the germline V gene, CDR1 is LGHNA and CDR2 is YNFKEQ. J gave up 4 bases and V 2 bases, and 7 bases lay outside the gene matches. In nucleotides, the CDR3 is TGTGCCAGCAGCCAATCGACTAGCGGGGCTTTATACGAGCAGTACTTC. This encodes CASSQSTSGALYEQYF.

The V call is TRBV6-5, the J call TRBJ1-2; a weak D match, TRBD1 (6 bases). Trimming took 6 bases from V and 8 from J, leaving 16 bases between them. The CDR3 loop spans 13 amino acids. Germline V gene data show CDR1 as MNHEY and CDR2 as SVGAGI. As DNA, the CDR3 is TGTGCCAGCAGACCACGGGGGGGCCAGGGCTACACCTTC. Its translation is CASRPRGGQGYTF.

CDR3 region: CASSGQYGYTF. The CDR3 bases are TGTGCCAGCTCGGGACAGTATGGCTACACCTTC. V and J are TRBV18 and TRBJ1-2; TRBD1 aligns across 7 bases. This CDR3 contains 11 residues. Losses at the gene ends were 6 bases for V and 5 bases for J; bases not matched to a gene: 0. Germline V gene lookup returns CDR1 KGHSH and CDR2 LQKENI.

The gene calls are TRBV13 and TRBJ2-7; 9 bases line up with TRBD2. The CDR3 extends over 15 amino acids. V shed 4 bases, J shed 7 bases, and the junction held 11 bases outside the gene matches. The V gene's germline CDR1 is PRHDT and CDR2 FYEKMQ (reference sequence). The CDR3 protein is CASSSLPSGALEQYF. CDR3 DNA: TGTGCCAGCAGCTCCCTACCTAGCGGGGCTTTAGAGCAGTACTTC.

CDR3 nucleotides: TGTGCCAGCAGTGAGGGACTAGCGGGACGTGAGCAGTTCTTC. Protein: CASSEGLAGREQFF. The chain employs TRBV28 and TRBJ2-1; 13 nucleotides line up with TRBD2. This CDR3 has 14 residues. Unmatched junction bases numbered 4, after V lost 5 bases and J lost 9 bases. Germline V CDR1 and CDR2: MDHEN, SYDVKM.

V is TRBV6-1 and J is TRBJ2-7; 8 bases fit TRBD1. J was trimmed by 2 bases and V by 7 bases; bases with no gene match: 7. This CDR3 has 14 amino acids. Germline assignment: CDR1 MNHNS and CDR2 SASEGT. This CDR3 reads CASTRQGLTYEQYF. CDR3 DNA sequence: TGTGCCAGCACCAGACAGGGGCTTACCTACGAGCAGTACTTC.

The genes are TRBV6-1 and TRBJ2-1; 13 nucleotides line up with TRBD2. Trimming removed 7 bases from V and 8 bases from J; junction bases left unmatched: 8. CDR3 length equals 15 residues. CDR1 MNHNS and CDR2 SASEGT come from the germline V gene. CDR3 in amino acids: CASMPSGLAGYEQFF. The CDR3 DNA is TGTGCCAGCATGCCCTCGGGACTAGCGGGATATGAGCAGTTCTTC.

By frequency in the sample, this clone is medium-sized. The CDR3 protein is CASSQEGPRGGMTDTQYF. The DNA for the CDR3 is TGTGCCAGCAGCCAAGAAGGTCCCCGCGGGGGGATGACAGATACGCAGTATTTT. The V call is TRBV4-2, the J call TRBJ2-3; the match to TRBD2 covers 8 bases. This CDR3 spans 18 amino acids. The J segment lost 3 bases and the V segment lost 0 bases, leaving 11 bases of the junction unmatched. Per the germline V gene, CDR1 is LGHNA and CDR2 is YNFKEQ.

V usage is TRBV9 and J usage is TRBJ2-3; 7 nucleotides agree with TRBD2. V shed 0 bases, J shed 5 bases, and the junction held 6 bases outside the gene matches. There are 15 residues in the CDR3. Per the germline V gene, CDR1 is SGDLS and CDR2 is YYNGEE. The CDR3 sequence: CASSVGGGEGDTQYF. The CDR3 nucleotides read TGTGCCAGCAGCGTAGGGGGCGGGGAGGGAGATACGCAGTATTTT. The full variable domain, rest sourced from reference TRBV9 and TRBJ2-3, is DSGVTQTPKHLITATGQRVTLRCSPRSGDLSVYWYQQSLDQGLQFLIQYYNGEERAKGNILERFSAQQFPDLHSELNLSSLELGDSALYFCASSVGGGEGDTQYFGPGTRLTVL.

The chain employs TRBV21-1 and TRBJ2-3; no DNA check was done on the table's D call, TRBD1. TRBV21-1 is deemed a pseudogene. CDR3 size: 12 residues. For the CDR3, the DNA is TGTGCCAGCAGCATTGGGACAGCTCTCCGGATTTTT. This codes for CASSIGTALRIF.

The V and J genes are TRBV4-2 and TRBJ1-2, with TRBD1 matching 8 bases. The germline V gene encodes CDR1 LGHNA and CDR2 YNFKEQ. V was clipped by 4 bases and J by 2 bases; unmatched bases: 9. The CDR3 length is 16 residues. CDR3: CASSPRRDRRNYGYTF. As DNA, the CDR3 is TGTGCCAGCAGCCCACGCCGGGACAGGAGGAACTATGGCTACACCTTC.

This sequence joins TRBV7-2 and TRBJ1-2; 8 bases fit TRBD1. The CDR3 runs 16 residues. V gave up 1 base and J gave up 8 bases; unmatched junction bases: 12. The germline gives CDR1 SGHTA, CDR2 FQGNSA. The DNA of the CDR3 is TGTGCCAGCAGCTTAGTCCCAGGGGGCTTCTTCGGGGGCTACACCTTC. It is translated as CASSLVPGGFFGGYTF.

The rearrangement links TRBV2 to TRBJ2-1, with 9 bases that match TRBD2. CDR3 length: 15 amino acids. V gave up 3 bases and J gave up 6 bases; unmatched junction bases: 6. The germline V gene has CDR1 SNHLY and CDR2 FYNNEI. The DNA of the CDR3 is TGTGCCAGCAGTGAGGCGGGAGGGATGCGCAATGAGCAGTTCTTC. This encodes CASSEAGGMRNEQFF.

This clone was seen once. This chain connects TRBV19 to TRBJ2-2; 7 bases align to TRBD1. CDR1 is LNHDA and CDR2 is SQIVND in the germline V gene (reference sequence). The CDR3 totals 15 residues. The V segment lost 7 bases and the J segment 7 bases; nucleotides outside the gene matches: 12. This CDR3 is CASNRGGTGFGELFF. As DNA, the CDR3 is TGTGCCAGTAATAGAGGGGGCACAGGGTTCGGGGAGCTGTTTTTT.

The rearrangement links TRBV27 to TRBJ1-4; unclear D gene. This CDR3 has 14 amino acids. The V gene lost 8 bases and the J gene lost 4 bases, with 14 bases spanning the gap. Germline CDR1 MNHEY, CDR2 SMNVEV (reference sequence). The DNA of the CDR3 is TGTGCCAGCGCGCCCGGATGGGGTAATGAAAAACTGTTTTTT. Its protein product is CASAPGWGNEKLFF.